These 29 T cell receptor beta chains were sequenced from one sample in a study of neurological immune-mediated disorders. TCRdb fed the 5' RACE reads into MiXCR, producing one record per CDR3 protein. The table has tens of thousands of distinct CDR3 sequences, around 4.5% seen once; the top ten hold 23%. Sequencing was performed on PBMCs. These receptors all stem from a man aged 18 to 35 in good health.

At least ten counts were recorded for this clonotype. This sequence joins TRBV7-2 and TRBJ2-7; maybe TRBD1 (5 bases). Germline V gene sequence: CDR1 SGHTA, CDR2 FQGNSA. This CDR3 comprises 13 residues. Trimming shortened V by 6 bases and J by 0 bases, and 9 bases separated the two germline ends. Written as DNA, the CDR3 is TGTGCCAGCAGGAAACAGGCCTCCTACGAGCAGTACTTC. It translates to CASRKQASYEQYF.

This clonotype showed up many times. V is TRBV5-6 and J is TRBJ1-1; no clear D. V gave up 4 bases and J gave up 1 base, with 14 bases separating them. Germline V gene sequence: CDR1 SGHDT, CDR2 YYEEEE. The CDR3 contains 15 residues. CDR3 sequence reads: CASSNQPGENTEAFF. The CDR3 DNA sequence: TGTGCCAGCAGCAACCAACCGGGAGAGAACACTGAAGCTTTCTTT.

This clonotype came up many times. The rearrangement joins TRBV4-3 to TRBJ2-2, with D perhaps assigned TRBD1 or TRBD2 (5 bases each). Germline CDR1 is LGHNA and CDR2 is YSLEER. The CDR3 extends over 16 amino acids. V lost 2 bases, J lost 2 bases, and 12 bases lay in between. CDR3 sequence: CASSQMGPPNTGELFF. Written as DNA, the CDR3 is TGCGCCAGCAGCCAAATGGGACCTCCTAACACCGGGGAGCTGTTTTTT.

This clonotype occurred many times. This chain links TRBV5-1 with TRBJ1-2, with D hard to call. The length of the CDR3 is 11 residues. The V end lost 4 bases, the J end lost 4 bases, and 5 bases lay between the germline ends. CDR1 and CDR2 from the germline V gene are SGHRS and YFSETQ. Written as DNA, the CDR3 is TGCGCCAGCAGCGGAAGCTATGGCTACACCTTC. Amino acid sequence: CASSGSYGYTF.

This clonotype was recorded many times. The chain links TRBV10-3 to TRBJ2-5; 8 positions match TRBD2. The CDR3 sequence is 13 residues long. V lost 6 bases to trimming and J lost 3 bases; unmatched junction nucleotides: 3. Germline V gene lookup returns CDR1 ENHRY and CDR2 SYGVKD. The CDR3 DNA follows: TGTGCCATCAGGACTAGCGTGGAAGAGACCCAGTACTTC. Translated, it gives CAIRTSVEETQYF.

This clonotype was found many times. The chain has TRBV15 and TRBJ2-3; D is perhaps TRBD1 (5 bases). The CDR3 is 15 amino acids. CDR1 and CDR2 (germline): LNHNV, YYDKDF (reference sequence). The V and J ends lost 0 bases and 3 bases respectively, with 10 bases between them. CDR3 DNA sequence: TGTGCCACCAGCAGAGATCGGGCAGGGACAGATACGCAGTATTTT. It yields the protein CATSRDRAGTDTQYF.

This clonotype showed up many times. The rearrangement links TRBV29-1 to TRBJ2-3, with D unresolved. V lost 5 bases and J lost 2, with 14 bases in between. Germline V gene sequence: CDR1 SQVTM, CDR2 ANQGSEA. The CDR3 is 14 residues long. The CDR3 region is CSVRVRGYTDTQYF. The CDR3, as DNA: TGCAGCGTTCGGGTTAGAGGCTACACAGATACGCAGTATTTT.

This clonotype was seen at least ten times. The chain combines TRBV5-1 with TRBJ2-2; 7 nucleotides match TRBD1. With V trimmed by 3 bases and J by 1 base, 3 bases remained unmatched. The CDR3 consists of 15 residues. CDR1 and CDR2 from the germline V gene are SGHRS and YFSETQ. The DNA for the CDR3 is TGCGCCAGCAGCTCTGGGGACAGGAACACCGGGGAGCTGTTTTTT. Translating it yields CASSSGDRNTGELFF.

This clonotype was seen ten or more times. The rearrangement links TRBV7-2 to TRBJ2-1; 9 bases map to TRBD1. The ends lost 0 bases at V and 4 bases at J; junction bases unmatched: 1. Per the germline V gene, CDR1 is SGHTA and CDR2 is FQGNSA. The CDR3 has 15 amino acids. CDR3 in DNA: TGTGCCAGCAGCTTAGCACAGGGGGCGTACAATGAGCAGTTCTTC. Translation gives CASSLAQGAYNEQFF. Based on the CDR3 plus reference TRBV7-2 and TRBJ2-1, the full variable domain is GAGVSQSPSNKVTEKGKDVELRCDPISGHTALYWYRQSLGQGLEFLIYFQGNSAPDKSGLPSDRFSAERTGGSVSTLTIQRTQQEDSAVYLCASSLAQGAYNEQFFGPGTRLTVL.

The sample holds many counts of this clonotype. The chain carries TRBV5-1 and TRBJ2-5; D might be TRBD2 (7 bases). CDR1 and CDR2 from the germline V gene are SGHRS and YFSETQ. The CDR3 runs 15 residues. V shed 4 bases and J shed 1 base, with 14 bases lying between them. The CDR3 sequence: CASSRGRGAQETQYF. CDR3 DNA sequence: TGCGCCAGCAGCAGGGGGAGGGGGGCCCAAGAGACCCAGTACTTC.

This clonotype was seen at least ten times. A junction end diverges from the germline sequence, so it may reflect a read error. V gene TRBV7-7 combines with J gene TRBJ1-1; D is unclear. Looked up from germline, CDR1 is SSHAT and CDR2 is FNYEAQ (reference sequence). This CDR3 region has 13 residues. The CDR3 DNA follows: TGTGCTAGCAGCTACGCAGTGAACACTGAAGCTTTCTTT. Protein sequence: CASSYAVNTEAFF.

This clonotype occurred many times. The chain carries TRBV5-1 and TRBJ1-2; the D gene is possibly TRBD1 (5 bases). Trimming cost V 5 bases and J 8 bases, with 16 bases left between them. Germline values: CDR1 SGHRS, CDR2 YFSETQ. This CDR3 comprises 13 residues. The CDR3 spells CASRQGSGKGYTF. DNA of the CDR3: TGCGCCAGCAGGCAGGGAAGCGGGAAAGGCTACACCTTC.

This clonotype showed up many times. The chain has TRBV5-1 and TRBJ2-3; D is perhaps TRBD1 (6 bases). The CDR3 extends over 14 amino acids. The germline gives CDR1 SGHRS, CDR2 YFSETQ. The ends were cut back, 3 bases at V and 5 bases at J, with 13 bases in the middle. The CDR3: CASSSGQQVDTQYF. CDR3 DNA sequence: TGCGCCAGCAGCTCGGGACAACAGGTAGATACGCAGTATTTT.

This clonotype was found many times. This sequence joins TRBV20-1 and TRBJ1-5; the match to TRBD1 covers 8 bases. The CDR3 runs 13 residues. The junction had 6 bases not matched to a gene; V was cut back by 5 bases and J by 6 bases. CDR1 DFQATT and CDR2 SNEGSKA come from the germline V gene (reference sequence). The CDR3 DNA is TGCAGTGCTGGGACAGGACTCGTTCAGCCCCAGCATTTT. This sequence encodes CSAGTGLVQPQHF.

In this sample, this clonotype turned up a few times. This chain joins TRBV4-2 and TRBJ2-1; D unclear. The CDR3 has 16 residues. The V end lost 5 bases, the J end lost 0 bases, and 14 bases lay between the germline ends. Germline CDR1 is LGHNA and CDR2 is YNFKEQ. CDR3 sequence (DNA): TGTGCCAGCAGCTCTGCGGCCGGAACCTCCTACAATGAGCAGTTCTTC. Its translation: CASSSAAGTSYNEQFF.

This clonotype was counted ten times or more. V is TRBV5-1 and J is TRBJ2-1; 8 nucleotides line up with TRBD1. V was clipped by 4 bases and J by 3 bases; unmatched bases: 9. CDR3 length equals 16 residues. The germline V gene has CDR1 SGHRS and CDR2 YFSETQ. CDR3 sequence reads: CASSQDAGQVYNEQFF. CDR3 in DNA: TGCGCCAGCAGCCAGGACGCGGGACAGGTCTACAATGAGCAGTTCTTC.

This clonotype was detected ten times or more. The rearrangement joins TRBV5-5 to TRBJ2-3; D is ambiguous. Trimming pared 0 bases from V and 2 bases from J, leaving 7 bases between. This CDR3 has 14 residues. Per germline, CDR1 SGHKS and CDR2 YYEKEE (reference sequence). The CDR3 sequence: CASSLEWLTDTQYF. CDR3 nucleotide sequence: TGTGCCAGCAGCTTGGAGTGGCTCACAGATACGCAGTATTTT.

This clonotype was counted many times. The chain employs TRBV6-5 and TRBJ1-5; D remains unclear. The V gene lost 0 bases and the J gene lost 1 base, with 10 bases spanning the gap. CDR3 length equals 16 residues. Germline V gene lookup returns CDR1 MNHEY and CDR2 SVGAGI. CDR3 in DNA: TGTGCCAGCAGTTACTCGTTCCTGGGAAGCAATCAGCCCCAGCATTTT. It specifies CASSYSFLGSNQPQHF.

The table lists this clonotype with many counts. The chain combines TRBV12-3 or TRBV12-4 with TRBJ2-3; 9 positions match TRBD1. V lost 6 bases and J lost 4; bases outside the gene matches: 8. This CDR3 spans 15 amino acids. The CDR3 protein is CASRQPGQGSDTQYF. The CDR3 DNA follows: TGTGCCAGCAGACAACCGGGACAGGGTTCAGATACGCAGTATTTT.

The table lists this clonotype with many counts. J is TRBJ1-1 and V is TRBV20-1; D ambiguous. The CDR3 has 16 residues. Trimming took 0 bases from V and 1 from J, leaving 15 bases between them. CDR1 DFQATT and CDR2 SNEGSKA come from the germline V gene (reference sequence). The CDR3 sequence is CSAREEVYVRNTEAFF. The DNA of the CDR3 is TGCAGTGCTAGAGAAGAGGTTTACGTACGGAACACTGAAGCTTTCTTT.

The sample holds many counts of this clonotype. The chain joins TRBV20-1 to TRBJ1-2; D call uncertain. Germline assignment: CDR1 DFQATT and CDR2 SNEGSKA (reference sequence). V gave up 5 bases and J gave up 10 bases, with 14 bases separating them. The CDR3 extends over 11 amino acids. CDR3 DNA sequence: TGCAGTGCTCTGAGTTGGGGTGTCTACACCTTC. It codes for CSALSWGVYTF.

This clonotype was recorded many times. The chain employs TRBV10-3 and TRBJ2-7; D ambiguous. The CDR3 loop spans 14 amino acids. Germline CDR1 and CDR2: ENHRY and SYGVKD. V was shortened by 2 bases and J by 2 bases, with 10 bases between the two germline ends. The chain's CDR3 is CAISEVGPTYEQYF. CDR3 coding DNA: TGTGCCATCAGTGAGGTGGGCCCTACCTACGAGCAGTACTTC.

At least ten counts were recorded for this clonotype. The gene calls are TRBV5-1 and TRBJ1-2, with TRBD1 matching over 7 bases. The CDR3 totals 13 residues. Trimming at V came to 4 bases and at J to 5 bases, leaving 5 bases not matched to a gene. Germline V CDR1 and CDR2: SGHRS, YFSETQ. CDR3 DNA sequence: TGCGCCAGCAGCCCTGGGACAGAGTATGGCTACACCTTC. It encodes CASSPGTEYGYTF.

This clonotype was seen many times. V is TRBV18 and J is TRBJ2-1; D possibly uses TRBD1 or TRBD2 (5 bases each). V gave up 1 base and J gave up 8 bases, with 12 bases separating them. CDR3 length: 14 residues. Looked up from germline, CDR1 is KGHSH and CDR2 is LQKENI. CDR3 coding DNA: TGTGCCAGCTCACCACAGTGGGGGATGGATGAGCAGTTCTTC. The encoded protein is CASSPQWGMDEQFF.

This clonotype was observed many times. CDR3 sequence: CASSLGQGSGNEQFF. CDR3 DNA sequence: TGTGCCAGCAGCTTGGGACAGGGGTCGGGCAATGAGCAGTTCTTC. The chain has TRBV5-5 and TRBJ2-1; 8 bases match TRBD1. V shed 0 bases, J shed 6 bases, and the junction held 5 bases outside the gene matches. This CDR3 has 15 residues. From germline, CDR1 is SGHKS and CDR2 YYEKEE (reference sequence).

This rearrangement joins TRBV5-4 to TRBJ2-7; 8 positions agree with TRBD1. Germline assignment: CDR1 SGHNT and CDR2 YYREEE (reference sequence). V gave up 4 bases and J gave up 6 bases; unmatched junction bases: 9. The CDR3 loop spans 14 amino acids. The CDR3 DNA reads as TGTGCCAGCAGCACCGGGACAGGTAGGACCGAGCAGTACTTC. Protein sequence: CASSTGTGRTEQYF. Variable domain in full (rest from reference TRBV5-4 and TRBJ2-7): ETGVTQSPTHLIKTRGQQVTLRCSSQSGHNTVSWYQQALGQGPQFIFQYYREEENGRGNFPPRFSGLQFPNYSSELNVNALELDDSALYLCASSTGTGRTEQYFGPGTRLTVT.

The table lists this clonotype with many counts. CDR3: CASSIATVNNSPLHF. In DNA form, the CDR3 reads TGTGCCAGTAGTATTGCGACGGTGAATAATTCACCCCTCCACTTT. This sequence joins TRBV19 and TRBJ1-6; D is unclear. The CDR3 is made up of 15 amino acids. V lost 3 bases and J lost 5, with 11 bases in between. CDR1 and CDR2 from the germline V gene are LNHDA and SQIVND (reference sequence).

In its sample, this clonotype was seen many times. The chain's CDR3 is CASSSIYLAGGQTTQYF. The CDR3, as DNA: TGCGCCAGCAGCTCCATTTACCTAGCGGGGGGACAAACAACCCAGTACTTC. The genes are TRBV5-1 and TRBJ2-5, with TRBD2 matching over 11 bases. The V and J ends lost 3 bases and 8 bases, in that order; junction bases with no gene match: 15. This CDR3 region has 17 residues. Germline V gene lookup returns CDR1 SGHRS and CDR2 YFSETQ.

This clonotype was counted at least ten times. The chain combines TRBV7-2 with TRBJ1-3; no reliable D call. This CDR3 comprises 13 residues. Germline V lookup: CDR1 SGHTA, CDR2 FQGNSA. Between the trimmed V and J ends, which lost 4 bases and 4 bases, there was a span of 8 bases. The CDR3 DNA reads TGTGCCAGCAGCTCCAATTACGGAAACACCATATATTTT. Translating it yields CASSSNYGNTIYF.